This T cell receptor beta chain was profiled in a study of tumor and adjacent non-tumor tissue in lung cancer. Study-level information: Histology: about twelve adenocarcinoma, a couple of squamous cell carcinoma, 1 small cell lung cancer. About 4.17 million productive TCRbeta reads were obtained per sample on average. Study-level points and caveats: Significantly higher TCR diversity was found in tumor than normal lung.

The CDR3 has 15 residues. Germline CDR1 and CDR2: MGHRA and YSYEKL. Trimming took off 4 bases at V and 4 bases at J, with 15 bases between the two ends. RNA was extracted from bulk tissue without any cell sorting. A modified ARM-PCR protocol with three rounds of nested PCR amplified TCRbeta. TCRdb itself ran the multiplex PCR reads through MiXCR, one entry per CDR3 protein. The sample lists tens of thousands of distinct CDR3 sequences, roughly three fifths occurring once. Regarding this clonotype: Its antigen is unidentified. A much larger clone differs by one base, so this may be a read error.

Sequenced input: lung tumor tissue. The clonotype comes from a man aged 45 to 65 with non-small cell lung cancer. This chain joins TRBV4-1 and TRBJ2-3; D unclear. This CDR3 reads CASSPGPAASDTQYF. As DNA, the CDR3 is TGCGCCAGCAGCCCCGGACCCGCCGCGTCAGATACGCAGTATTTT.